This passage covers 3 T cell receptor beta chains from one sample sequenced in a study of T-cell memory formation after mild COVID-19. TCRdb redid the calling of the 5' RACE reads with MiXCR, one entry per CDR3 protein. The data show 350,000 to 500,000 distinct CDR3 sequences, more than 15% seen once. The sample consisted of PBMCs or a T cell subset sorted from them (not recorded which). All receptors derive from a man between 18 and 29 years old who had mild COVID-19 (a few samples of this study predate the infection). Cell type and time point are not known.

The chain is built from TRBV5-1 and TRBJ2-5; tentative D call: TRBD1 (6 bases). CDR1 and CDR2 from the germline V gene are SGHRS and YFSETQ. The CDR3 covers 15 residues. V lost 0 bases, J lost 0 bases, and 9 bases lay in between. The CDR3: CASSLGGLNQETQYF. The CDR3 bases are TGCGCCAGCAGCTTGGGGGGGCTCAACCAAGAGACCCAGTACTTC.

This clonotype was detected ten times or more. The genes are TRBV7-9 and TRBJ2-3, with D possibly TRBD1 on 5 matching bases. CDR3 length: 13 amino acids. Germline V gene data show CDR1 as SEHNR and CDR2 as FQNEAQ (reference sequence). The V end was cut by 2 bases, the J end by 5 bases, with 8 bases between. The CDR3 sequence: CASSLQGGDTQYF. The CDR3 DNA is TGTGCCAGCAGCTTACAGGGCGGAGATACGCAGTATTTT.

This clonotype has a handful of counts. This chain connects TRBV4-1 to TRBJ2-3; the match to TRBD2 covers 13 bases. V was pared by 1 base and J by 10 bases, with 8 bases of the junction left unmatched. CDR3 size: 16 residues. Germline CDR1 reads MGHRA; CDR2 reads YSYEKL. The CDR3 region is CASSQGTSGGRRSQYF. The CDR3 nucleotides are TGCGCCAGCAGCCAAGGGACTAGCGGGGGACGTCGGTCGCAGTATTTT.